Shown below are 4 T cell receptor beta chains from a single sample sequenced in a study of CD8 T cells in ankylosing spondylitis. TCRdb reprocessed the 5' RACE reads with MiXCR, giving one entry per CDR3 protein. Among roughly 250,000 distinct CDR3 sequences, over 8.5% were seen once, and the ten largest hold 6.5% to 7%. Specimen: blood, either unsorted or a sorted T cell fraction (not recorded which). The receptors were sampled from a male donor with ankylosing spondylitis or in good health (not recorded which).

The V call is TRBV12-3 or TRBV12-4, the J call TRBJ2-6, with TRBD1 as a possible D gene (6 bases). The V and J ends lost 10 bases and 2 bases respectively, with 12 bases between them. CDR3 size: 14 residues. CDR3 DNA: TGTGCCACCCGGACAGAACCTGGGGCCAACGTCCTGACTTTC. This translates into CATRTEPGANVLTF.

The V gene is TRBV25-1, the J gene TRBJ1-2; D is undetermined. This CDR3 has 12 residues. The germline V and J ends were trimmed by 4 bases and 8 bases, with 11 bases remaining between them. Germline CDR1 MGHDK, CDR2 SYGVNS. CDR3 amino acids: CASSGPLIGYTF. The CDR3 coding sequence is TGTGCCAGCAGTGGCCCGCTAATAGGCTACACCTTC.

In its sample, this clonotype was seen many times. The rearrangement uses TRBV29-1 and TRBJ2-7; D possibly corresponds to TRBD1 (6 bases). V lost 1 base and J lost 5, with 15 bases in between. The germline V gene has CDR1 SQVTM and CDR2 ANQGSEA. The CDR3 sequence is 14 residues long. CDR3 DNA: TGCAGCGTTGAAGGGGGCAGGGGTACTAACGAGCAGTACTTC. Translation gives CSVEGGRGTNEQYF.

As for this clonotype: A much more abundant neighbour one base away suggests this may be a read error. The V call is TRBV4-1, the J call TRBJ1-4; 8 bases fit TRBD1. CDR3 length: 13 amino acids. J lost 8 bases, V lost 3 bases, and 2 bases had no gene match. The germline V gene encodes CDR1 MGHRA and CDR2 YSYEKL. The CDR3 DNA reads as TGCGCCAGCAGCCAGACAGGGGACGAAAAACTGTTTTTT. Translating it yields CASSQTGDEKLFF.